Below, 10 T cell receptor beta chains from the same sample are listed, as sequenced in a study of blood T cells in healthy people across ages. A second PCR of 7 to 11 cycles used a sample-barcoded 5' primer and a J-beta primer mix. TCRdb recomputed calls from the 5' RACE reads with MiXCR, one row per CDR3 protein. Of 1,500,000 or so distinct CDR3 sequences in the sample, roughly two fifths were seen once. The specimen sequenced was blood. Every receptor here comes from a woman between 18 and 30 years old in good health.

About this clonotype: Its ends do not fully match the called genes, so a read error is possible. V usage is TRBV13 and J usage is TRBJ2-7; maybe TRBD2 (6 bases). This CDR3 is 14 amino acids long. Germline CDR1 is PRHDT and CDR2 is FYEKMQ (reference sequence). The CDR3 reads CTSSLAVISYEQYF. CDR3 DNA sequence: TGTACCAGCAGCTTAGCGGTTATCTCCTACGAGCAGTACTTC.

This clonotype was observed a few times. The chain recombines TRBV4-3 with TRBJ2-3; D perhaps matches TRBD2 (6 bases). The CDR3 runs 17 residues. Trimming took 0 bases from V and 6 from J, leaving 19 bases between them. Germline V lookup: CDR1 LGHNA, CDR2 YSLEER. This CDR3 reads CASSQDFGGNVGDTQYF. CDR3 nucleotides: TGCGCCAGCAGCCAAGATTTTGGGGGGAATGTAGGGGATACGCAGTATTTT.

This clonotype has a count of ten or more. The chain carries TRBV20-1 and TRBJ2-4, with 8 nucleotides matching TRBD1. Germline CDR1 is DFQATT and CDR2 is SNEGSKA (reference sequence). The CDR3 consists of 12 residues. The DNA for the CDR3 is TGCAGCCCCCGGCAGGGGGCAAGTATTCAGTACTTC. This codes for CSPRQGASIQYF.

The J gene is TRBJ2-4, the V gene TRBV19; the match to TRBD1 covers 7 bases. The assigned J gene may be wrong: the sequence end matches TRBJ2-7 better. The length of the CDR3 is 16 residues. Germline CDR1 and CDR2: LNHDA and SQIVND (reference sequence). The CDR3 reads CASSRLRDSYSYEQYF. DNA for the CDR3: TGTGCCAGTAGTAGGTTACGGGACAGTTACTCCTACGAGCAGTACTTC.

The genes are TRBV20-1 and TRBJ2-1; 9 nucleotides agree with TRBD2. The J segment lost 4 bases and the V segment lost 6 bases, leaving 7 bases of the junction unmatched. CDR3 length equals 14 residues. Germline CDR1 reads DFQATT; CDR2 reads SNEGSKA (reference sequence). The CDR3 sequence is CSAVSGRWYNEQFF. The CDR3 bases are TGCAGTGCAGTCAGCGGGAGGTGGTACAATGAGCAGTTCTTC.

This clonotype was detected a few times. The V gene is TRBV15, the J gene TRBJ2-7; D might be TRBD1 (6 bases). V gave up 0 bases and J gave up 4 bases, with 19 bases separating them. The CDR3 is 17 residues long. Germline CDR1 reads LNHNV; CDR2 reads YYDKDF (reference sequence). The CDR3 loop is CATSRDVIRDRWYEQYF. The CDR3 DNA is TGTGCCACCAGCAGAGATGTTATAAGAGACAGGTGGTACGAGCAGTACTTC.

This chain connects TRBV7-2 to TRBJ1-6, with D hard to call. CDR1 is SGHTA and CDR2 is FQGNSA in the germline V gene. The CDR3 runs to 14 residues. The germline V and J ends were trimmed by 5 bases and 8 bases, with 13 bases remaining between them. CDR3 nucleotide sequence: TGTGCCAGCAGCCTAGAAACGGGATATTCACCCCTCCACTTT. This encodes CASSLETGYSPLHF.

This sequence joins TRBV4-3 and TRBJ1-3, with a possible D match to TRBD1 (5 bases). The CDR3 is 16 residues long. CDR1 LGHNA and CDR2 YSLEER come from the germline V gene. V was clipped by 0 bases and J by 4 bases, with 13 bases between them. The CDR3 protein is CASSQDTGRIGNTIYF. The CDR3, as DNA: TGCGCCAGCAGCCAAGACACAGGCCGTATCGGAAACACCATATATTTT.

This sequence joins TRBV27 and TRBJ2-1, with 9 nucleotides matching TRBD2. Germline CDR1 is MNHEY and CDR2 is SMNVEV (reference sequence). The CDR3 covers 18 residues. Losses at the gene ends were 4 bases for V and 8 bases for J; bases not matched to a gene: 18. The CDR3 sequence is CASSSLFGGAGGWDEQFF. In nucleotides, the CDR3 is TGTGCCAGCAGTTCACTCTTTGGGGGAGCGGGAGGTTGGGATGAGCAGTTCTTC.

This clonotype was seen a handful of times. This chain connects TRBV12-3 or TRBV12-4 to TRBJ2-7, with TRBD1 identical over 8 bases. CDR3 length: 11 residues. Trimming took 10 bases from V and 5 from J; bases not matched to a gene: 4. CDR3 region: CATQGEHEQYF. The CDR3 region has the DNA TGTGCCACACAGGGGGAACACGAGCAGTACTTC.